These 8 T cell receptor beta chains originate from one sample sequenced in a study of response to subunit inactivated influenza vaccine. MiXCR, run by TCRdb on the RT-PCR reads, gives a single entry per CDR3 protein. This sample has 650,000 or so distinct CDR3 sequences, with 13% to 15% found just once. The sample here was PBMCs from blood, taken about 14 days before vaccination. These receptors were taken from a man aged 50-59 years who received an inactivated influenza vaccine.

In its sample, this clonotype was seen many times. The chain recombines TRBV6-2 or TRBV6-3 with TRBJ1-5; 8 nucleotides line up with TRBD1. The ends lost 6 bases at V and 5 bases at J; junction bases unmatched: 3. Looked up from germline, CDR1 is MNHEY and CDR2 is SVGEGT. The CDR3 totals 13 residues. The CDR3 bases are TGTGCCAGCAGGGACAGGGTCGATCAGCCCCAGCATTTT. Its protein product is CASRDRVDQPQHF.

This clonotype was counted between two and nine times. V and J are TRBV28 and TRBJ1-5; a weak D match, TRBD1 (6 bases). Germline V lookup: CDR1 MDHEN, CDR2 SYDVKM. Trimming took 8 bases from V and 0 from J, leaving 14 bases between them. The CDR3 length is 15 residues. This CDR3 is CASASGHSSNQPQHF. CDR3 DNA sequence: TGTGCCAGCGCTTCGGGACACTCTAGCAATCAGCCCCAGCATTTT. The complete variable domain, with remaining parts taken from reference TRBV28 and TRBJ1-5, reads DVKVTQSSRYLVKRTGEKVFLECVQDMDHENMFWYRQDPGLGLRLIYFSYDVKMKEKGDIPEGYSVSREKKERFSLILESASTNQTSMYLCASASGHSSNQPQHFGDGTRLSIL.

There are a few counts of this clonotype. This chain connects TRBV7-9 to TRBJ1-3; 9 bases match TRBD1. With 5 bases clipped from V and 6 bases from J, the junction kept 11 bases outside the gene matches. CDR1 and CDR2 from the germline V gene are SEHNR and FQNEAQ (reference sequence). The CDR3 runs 16 residues. Here the CDR3 reads CASSALPGQGPNTIYF. CDR3 in DNA: TGTGCCAGCAGCGCACTCCCTGGACAGGGGCCAAACACCATATATTTT.

This clonotype came up a few times. CDR3 nucleotide sequence: TGTGCCAGCAGCCCTAGGACTAGCGGGAGCGGGGATACGCAGTATTTT. It is translated as CASSPRTSGSGDTQYF. The V gene is TRBV7-6, the J gene TRBJ2-3; 13 bases agree with TRBD2. The CDR3 totals 16 residues. Trimming removed 5 bases from V and 6 bases from J; junction bases left unmatched: 8. CDR1 is SGHVS, CDR2 FNYEAQ, per germline.

This chain links TRBV28 with TRBJ1-5, with D perhaps matching TRBD1 (6 bases). The CDR3 consists of 13 residues. The V gene lost 7 bases and the J gene lost 3 bases, with 10 bases spanning the gap. Germline V CDR1 and CDR2: MDHEN, SYDVKM. The CDR3 DNA follows: TGTGCCAGCACAAGGGGGACCAATCAGCCCCAGCATTTT. Translating gives CASTRGTNQPQHF.

This chain uses TRBV15 with TRBJ2-7; D may match TRBD1 or TRBD2 (5 bases each). Per germline, CDR1 LNHNV and CDR2 YYDKDF (reference sequence). This CDR3 region has 16 residues. The V and J ends lost 5 bases and 0 bases respectively, with 17 bases between them. Written as DNA, the CDR3 is TGTGCCACCAGCCCTTTTCAGGGACGGAGCTCCTACGAGCAGTACTTC. Translated: CATSPFQGRSSYEQYF.

The chain has TRBV6-2 or TRBV6-3 and TRBJ2-1, with TRBD2 matching 7 bases. From germline, CDR1 is MNHEY and CDR2 SVGEGT. The V gene end was trimmed by 2 bases and the J gene end by 10 bases; junction bases not matched to a gene: 5. The CDR3 covers 13 residues. The CDR3 region has the DNA TGTGCCAGCAGTTACCCCACTAGCGTAGAGCAGTTCTTC. Its translation: CASSYPTSVEQFF.

This clonotype was observed a few times. The rearrangement uses TRBV12-3 or TRBV12-4 and TRBJ2-1; TRBD2 matches at 15 bases. V lost 0 bases, J lost 4 bases, and 10 bases stayed unmatched. The CDR3 extends over 20 amino acids. The CDR3 DNA is TGTGCCAGCAGTTTAGCCCCTGGGACTAGCGGGGGGACCGGGTACAATGAGCAGTTCTTC. It yields the protein CASSLAPGTSGGTGYNEQFF.